This TCR beta chain was observed in a study of read filtering for tumor transcriptome and immune sequencing. This clonotype was seen ten or more times. This CDR3 comprises 13 residues. Germline V gene sequence: CDR1 SNHLY, CDR2 FYNNEI. Trimming took 4 bases from V and 0 from J, leaving 7 bases between them. This library used approximately 0.4 ug RNA and molecular barcoded adaptors spanning alpha/delta and beta/gamma chains. TCRdb reanalysed the reads using MiXCR and keeps one entry per CDR3 protein. Seen here are tens of thousands of distinct CDR3 sequences, around 13% observed once, and the top ten hold 25% to 30%.

The sequence derives from a donor at least 40 years old with multiple myeloma. The source material was a population of CD138-negative cells sorted from bone marrow. The rearrangement uses TRBV2 and TRBJ2-7; D is uncertain. CDR3 sequence reads: CASSVPSSYEQYF. The DNA for the CDR3 is TGTGCCAGCAGTGTCCCTAGCTCCTACGAGCAGTACTTC.